This note documents a single T cell receptor beta chain sequence. Antigen specificity is unknown. This record belongs to a study of cytomegalovirus exposure and HLA in healthy donors. The CDR3 contains 16 residues. CDR1 is LNHDA, CDR2 SQIVND, per germline (reference sequence). After removal of 7 bases from V and 4 bases from J, the junction contained 11 bases not matched to a gene. Samples came from healthy bone marrow donors. PCR primers comprised 60 Vbeta and 13 Jbeta primers. Profiling relied on immunoSEQ multiplex PCR, and the TCRdb table lists in-frame clones only, not all of them. There are 90,000 to 120,000 clones in the sample; around two thirds occur only once, and roughly 2.6% lies in the top ten. The study, taken as a whole, reports: In a later analysis, CMV-associated beta chains were mostly HLA-associated, it appeared. Listed as cytomegalovirus-associated were 150 to 200 TCR beta chains. Differences between HLA loci emerged in a later analysis of TCR association rates, with DRB1 most and HLA-C fewest.

The TCR sequence derives from a man aged 45-65 years in good health and CMV-seropositive. The sequenced material came from PBMCs. The genes are TRBV19 and TRBJ1-3, with 9 bases lining up with TRBD1. For the CDR3, the DNA is TGTGCCAGTACTATGGACGACAGGGGGAGAGGAAACACCATATATTTT. It codes for CASTMDDRGRGNTIYF.